This T cell receptor beta chain was recovered during a study of T cells in localized non-small cell lung cancer. The germline V gene encodes CDR1 SGHDN and CDR2 FVKESK. V was clipped by 0 bases and J by 5 bases, with 16 bases between them. This CDR3 region has 16 residues. Sequencing used immunoSEQ multiplex PCR; TCRdb keeps in-frame clones, though not all of them. This sample carries just over 20,000 clones, around 84% of them seen once, and the ten largest clones take 2% to 2.5%. The sequence came from a man aged 40-75 years with stage I lung adenocarcinoma. The rearrangement joins TRBV14 to TRBJ2-5; tentatively, D is TRBD2 (6 bases). The material sequenced was peripheral blood, taken before any cancer treatment. CDR3 loop: CASSQEGRLGMETQYF. The CDR3 DNA is TGTGCCAGCAGCCAAGAGGGGCGACTAGGGATGGAGACCCAGTACTTC.